This TCR beta chain emerged from a study of T cells after yellow fever vaccination (dated by TCRdb to the late 2010s). Concerning the study at large: Libraries from fractions with low cell numbers were prepared with the SMART-Seq v4 Ultra Low Input RNA kit. Two healthy male donors, one aged 18 to 30 and one aged 30 to 40 years, made up the cohort. Bulk PBMC replicates and cell subsets were isolated from blood drawn at multiple timepoints before and after both primary and secondary immunization. To track T-cell clones before and after primary and booster YFV17D yellow fever vaccination, bulk TCR alpha and beta repertoires were sequenced longitudinally.

According to the study, the label for this sample's treatment or condition signals: live attenuated yellow fever vaccine strain. At each blood-draw timepoint, two biological replicates of bulk PBMCs were collected. A standard Ficoll-Paque protocol was used to isolate PBMCs from peripheral blood. RNA was extracted with TriZol from bulk PBMCs, CD4 and CD8 fractions, and dextramer-positive and dextramer-negative fractions. Here is what the overall study found, with its caveats: After the booster, most of the clones that had expanded following primary vaccination were detected again (roughly 97% of CD4 and around nine tenths of CD8), which suggests that memory was broadly maintained. A small share of clonotypes was detected in both CD4 and CD8 compartments, with the overlap likely arising from convergent recombination. Computational filtering was needed because FACS-sorted repertoires could contain abundant contaminating clonotypes from the bulk population. Compared with the primary T-cell response, the secondary T-cell response was faster but weaker, reaching its peak on day 5 rather than on day 15. Only a couple of donors were included in the study, so the extent to which the findings can be generalized is limited.

This clonotype was seen a handful of times. Its recognized antigen is unknown. No per-base quality is available; no much larger clone lies one base away. Synthesis of TCR cDNA relied on 5'RACE template switching, a step that introduced a universal primer site along with unique molecular identifiers. Priming for cDNA synthesis came from both the TCR alpha and TCR beta constant segments. Library amplification used two PCR steps, and the second PCR step added sample barcodes and sequencing adapters. Sequencing of the libraries was done on either Illumina HiSeq 2500 (2x100 bp) or NovaSeq (2x150 bp). The paper's data handling went like this. MIGEC handled demultiplexing of reads and collapsing into UMI consensus sequences, while MiXCR performed V(D)J alignment. Vaccine-responding clonotypes were defined with edgeR using replicate PBMC samples, requiring FDR below 0.01 and a log2 fold change above 5 up to day 15. Each bulk clonotype was labeled CD4 or CD8 based on which sequenced repertoire, CD4 or CD8, contained the clonotype at higher abundance. Through fastp at Q25 and MiXCR, TCRdb rebuilt clones from the public reads, retaining in-frame beta chains. CDR3 protein duplicates are merged, each entry listing the most common genes and DNA. The V and J calls come from TCRdb's annotation, not from the publication. Across this sample there are some 550,000 distinct CDR3 sequences, with 15% to 20% seen only once. Around an eighth of the sample is in the top ten clones.

The CDR3 measures 15 amino acids from cysteine to phenylalanine. The read is trimmed to its CDR3 DNA, 45 bases read in frame from base 1. Germline trimming: 6 bases from V, 1 base from J; junction bases outside gene matches: 7. The material was PBMCs, obtained 15 days after the yellow fever booster vaccination. The chain uses TRBV12-3 or TRBV12-4 and TRBJ2-3, with TRBD2 matching 7 junction bases. The origin of this receptor is a man aged 30-40 years who received the YFV17D yellow fever vaccine. The nucleotide sequence reads as follows: TGTGCCAGCAGCGGTCTAGCGGACGGCACAGATACGCAGTATTTT. Its translation reads: CASSGLADGTDTQYF.